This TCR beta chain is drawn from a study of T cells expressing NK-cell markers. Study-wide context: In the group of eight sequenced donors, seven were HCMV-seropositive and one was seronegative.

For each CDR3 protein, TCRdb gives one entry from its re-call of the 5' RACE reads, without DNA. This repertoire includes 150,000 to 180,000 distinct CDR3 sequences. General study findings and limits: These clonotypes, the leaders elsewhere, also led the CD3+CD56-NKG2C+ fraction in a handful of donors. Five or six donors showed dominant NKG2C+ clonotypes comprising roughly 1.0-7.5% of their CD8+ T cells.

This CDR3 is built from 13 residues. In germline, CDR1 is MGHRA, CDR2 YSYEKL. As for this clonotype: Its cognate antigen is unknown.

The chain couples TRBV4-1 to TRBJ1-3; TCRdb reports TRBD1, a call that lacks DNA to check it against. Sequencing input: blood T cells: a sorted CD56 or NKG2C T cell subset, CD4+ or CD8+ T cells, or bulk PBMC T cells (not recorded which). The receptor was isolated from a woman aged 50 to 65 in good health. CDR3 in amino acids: CASSRDRGNTIYF.